These 18 T cell receptor beta chains came from one sample sequenced in a study of graft-versus-host responses after intestinal transplantation. The antigens for these receptors are not known. Libraries were prepared by immunoSEQ multiplex PCR; TCRdb keeps only in-frame clonotypes and omits some of them. Found here are 50,000 or so clones, around 90% of them singletons; the top ten hold approximately 2.7%. Sequences were derived from unstimulated CD4+ T cells sorted from spleen or lymph node cells, sampled before transplant. The source is a human donor who was the organ donor for an intestinal transplant.

The genes are TRBV11-2 and TRBJ2-5, with D hard to call. The CDR3 spans 13 residues. V lost 1 base to trimming and J lost 1 base, with 4 bases between them. CDR1 and CDR2 (germline): SGHAT, FQNNGV. Here the CDR3 reads CASSLGSQETQYF. CDR3 DNA: TGTGCCAGCAGCTTAGGCAGCCAAGAGACCCAGTACTTC. The variable domain in full, completed from reference TRBV11-2 and TRBJ2-5, reads EAGVAQSPRYKIIEKRQSVAFWCNPISGHATLYWYQQILGQGPKLLIQFQNNGVVDDSQLPKDRFSAERLKGVDSTLKIQPAKLEDSAVYLCASSLGSQETQYFGPGTRLLVL.

This chain links TRBV28 with TRBJ1-1, with no clear D. The CDR3 has 12 residues. Per the germline V gene, CDR1 is MDHEN and CDR2 is SYDVKM. Trimming cost V 5 bases and J 4 bases, with 8 bases left between them. The CDR3 here is CASSPLGTEAFF. The CDR3 bases are TGTGCCAGCAGTCCCCTGGGCACTGAAGCTTTCTTT.

The chain links TRBV28 to TRBJ2-7, with 7 bases fitting TRBD1. Germline loops: CDR1 MDHEN, CDR2 SYDVKM. Losses at the gene ends were 7 bases for V and 1 base for J; bases not matched to a gene: 7. The CDR3 is 14 amino acids. CDR3 protein: CASTRQGPSYEQYF. CDR3 DNA sequence: TGTGCCAGCACCCGACAGGGCCCTTCCTACGAGCAGTACTTC.

This clone was picked up a small number of times. The chain carries TRBV5-1 and TRBJ2-7; 7 nucleotides match TRBD1. This CDR3 has 14 residues. From germline, CDR1 is SGHRS and CDR2 YFSETQ. The ends lost 0 bases at V and 2 bases at J; junction bases unmatched: 2. The DNA of the CDR3 is TGCGCCAGCAGCTTGGGGGGACAGACCTACGAGCAGTACTTC. This encodes CASSLGGQTYEQYF. The complete variable domain, with remaining parts taken from reference TRBV5-1 and TRBJ2-7, reads KAGVTQTPRYLIKTRGQQVTLSCSPISGHRSVSWYQQTPGQGLQFLFEYFSETQRNKGNFPGRFSGRQFSNSRSEMNVSTLELGDSALYLCASSLGGQTYEQYFGPGTRLTVT.

This chain connects TRBV19 to TRBJ2-5; D is ambiguous. Looked up from germline, CDR1 is LNHDA and CDR2 is SQIVND (reference sequence). CDR3 size: 15 residues. V was pared by 2 bases and J by 2 bases, with 12 bases between. The chain's CDR3 is CASSITRGRQETQYF. The CDR3 DNA is TGTGCCAGTAGTATAACGCGTGGGCGGCAAGAGACCCAGTACTTC.

The chain combines TRBV14 with TRBJ2-1; D gene ambiguous. Germline assignment: CDR1 SGHDN and CDR2 FVKESK. The V end was cut by 3 bases, the J end by 4 bases, with 10 bases between. This CDR3 has 14 residues. In nucleotides, the CDR3 is TGTGCCAGCAGCCAGCTAGTGGGTTACAATGAGCAGTTCTTC. Encoded protein: CASSQLVGYNEQFF.

The table lists this clone with a few counts. The chain joins TRBV6-6 to TRBJ2-7; D is ambiguous. The ends were cut back, 6 bases at V and 0 bases at J, with 3 bases in the middle. This CDR3 spans 11 amino acids. Germline CDR1 reads MNHNY; CDR2 reads SVGAGI (reference sequence). The CDR3 sequence is CASRDSYEQYF. As DNA, the CDR3 is TGTGCCAGCAGGGACTCCTACGAGCAGTACTTC.

V and J are TRBV6-1 and TRBJ1-5; D is uncertain. V was pared by 6 bases and J by 6 bases, with 12 bases between. Germline assignment: CDR1 MNHNS and CDR2 SASEGT. This CDR3 comprises 13 residues. CDR3 sequence: CASSAQWLQPQHF. The CDR3 DNA follows: TGTGCCAGCAGCGCGCAATGGCTTCAGCCCCAGCATTTT.

J is TRBJ1-1 and V is TRBV7-3, with D possibly being TRBD1 (6 bases). CDR1 is SGHTA, CDR2 FQGTGA, per germline. This CDR3 comprises 13 residues. V was clipped by 4 bases and J by 1 base, with 7 bases between them. The CDR3 DNA reads TGTGCCAGCAGCTCGGGACAGAACACTGAAGCTTTCTTT. It specifies CASSSGQNTEAFF.

This chain joins TRBV7-2 and TRBJ2-3; D tentatively reads TRBD1 or TRBD2 (5 bases each). The germline gives CDR1 SGHTA, CDR2 FQGNSA. The CDR3 spans 13 residues. Deletions cut 1 base from V and 7 bases from J, with 9 bases between. The DNA of the CDR3 is TGTGCCAGCAGCTTAGTAGGGACGAATACGCAGTATTTT. This sequence encodes CASSLVGTNTQYF.

This clone was recorded a few times. The V and J genes are TRBV9 and TRBJ2-2; D perhaps matches TRBD2 (6 bases). Trimming left V 0 bases short and J 7 bases short, with 13 bases between. The CDR3 runs 15 residues. Germline-derived CDR1 and CDR2 are SGDLS and YYNGEE. This CDR3 reads CASSVGWGDGGELFF. In nucleotides, the CDR3 is TGTGCCAGCAGCGTAGGATGGGGGGACGGCGGGGAGCTGTTTTTT.

The chain combines TRBV11-3 with TRBJ2-1; possible D gene TRBD1, 6 bases. Trimming cost V 0 bases and J 0 bases, with 15 bases left between them. Germline V gene sequence: CDR1 SGHNT, CDR2 YENEEA. The CDR3 covers 18 residues. CDR3 sequence (DNA): TGTGCCAGCAGCTTAGAGGCTAGGGGGTTTAGCTCCTACAATGAGCAGTTCTTC. Translation: CASSLEARGFSSYNEQFF. Drawing the rest from reference TRBV11-3 and TRBJ2-1, the complete variable domain is EAGVVQSPRYKIIEKKQPVAFWCNPISGHNTLYWYLQNLGQGPELLIRYENEEAVDDSQLPKDRFSAERLKGVDSTLKIQPAELGDSAVYLCASSLEARGFSSYNEQFFGPGTRLTVL.

The rearrangement joins TRBV6-5 to TRBJ1-3; D remains unclear. Germline CDR1 reads MNHEY; CDR2 reads SVGAGI. The V and J ends lost 1 base and 4 bases respectively, with 8 bases between them. The CDR3 is 14 amino acids. DNA of the CDR3: TGTGCCAGCAGTTACTGGCCGATCGGAAACACCATATATTTT. It is translated as CASSYWPIGNTIYF.

The rearrangement uses TRBV7-2 and TRBJ2-5; D is possibly TRBD1 (5 bases). The CDR3 extends over 15 amino acids. Per germline, CDR1 SGHTA and CDR2 FQGNSA. The V and J ends lost 3 bases and 2 bases respectively, with 13 bases between them. CDR3 nucleotide sequence: TGTGCCAGCAGCTTTGGACAATTGGGGCAAGAGACCCAGTACTTC. Translation: CASSFGQLGQETQYF.

The gene calls are TRBV27 and TRBJ2-2; D possibly corresponds to TRBD1 (6 bases). This CDR3 comprises 14 residues. Trimming cost V 1 base and J 4 bases, with 7 bases left between them. Looked up from germline, CDR1 is MNHEY and CDR2 is SMNVEV (reference sequence). Here the CDR3 reads CASSLLQGTGELFF. In DNA form, the CDR3 reads TGTGCCAGCAGTTTATTACAGGGCACCGGGGAGCTGTTTTTT.

V and J are TRBV10-3 and TRBJ2-7; 7 bases line up with TRBD2. CDR1 and CDR2 (germline): ENHRY, SYGVKD. The junction had 6 bases not matched to a gene; V was cut back by 4 bases and J by 6 bases. The CDR3 covers 13 residues. In nucleotides, the CDR3 is TGTGCCATCAGTGCGGGAGGTTTAACCGAGCAGTACTTC. It codes for CAISAGGLTEQYF.

The chain links TRBV4-3 to TRBJ1-4, with 12 bases fitting TRBD1. Germline assignment: CDR1 LGHNA and CDR2 YSLEER. Germline trimming cut 0 bases from V and 7 bases from J; bases unmatched to any gene: 3. The CDR3 sequence is 16 residues long. CDR3 protein: CASSQDWDRGLEKLFF. DNA of the CDR3: TGCGCCAGCAGCCAAGATTGGGACAGGGGGCTTGAAAAACTGTTTTTT.

V and J are TRBV11-1 and TRBJ2-1, with 7 nucleotides matching TRBD2. Germline CDR1 SGHAT, CDR2 FQDESV (reference sequence). The CDR3 is 15 residues long. V shed 1 base and J 4 bases; nucleotides not matched to a gene: 4. The DNA for the CDR3 is TGTGCCAGCAGCTTAGGGCGGGAGTCATACAATGAGCAGTTCTTC. Translating gives CASSLGRESYNEQFF.